One and the same sample provided the 21 T cell receptor beta chains below, sequenced in a study of graft-versus-host responses after intestinal transplantation (dated by TCRdb to the early 2020s). In the paper's terms, the time point label means: cells obtained before transplantation from donor or recipient. Their specific antigens are unknown. To prepare the library, the immunoSEQ multiplex PCR assay was applied. TCRdb holds this immuneACCESS table with in-frame rearrangements only. Some clones are missing; in checked studies, unresolved V genes explain under half, and the rest has no known cause. The sample table records about 90,000 clones; around 90% of these occur just once. The biggest ten clones account for approximately 0.33% of the sample. Sequenced here: unstimulated CD4+ T cells sorted from spleen or lymph node cells, sampled before transplant. The receptors were gathered from a human donor who was the organ donor for an intestinal transplant.

This clone was counted only a few times. The chain uses TRBV27 and TRBJ1-5; 8 bases align to TRBD1. Losses at the gene ends were 3 bases for V and 2 bases for J; bases not matched to a gene: 0. There are 14 residues in the CDR3. The germline V gene encodes CDR1 MNHEY and CDR2 SMNVEV (reference sequence). The CDR3 here is CASSLDRGNQPQHF. The CDR3 coding sequence is TGTGCCAGCAGTTTGGACAGGGGCAATCAGCCCCAGCATTTT.

This chain uses TRBV6-1 with TRBJ2-2; D possibly corresponds to TRBD1 (5 bases). Germline V gives CDR1 MNHNS, CDR2 SASEGT. The CDR3 runs 14 residues. Deletions cut 4 bases from V and 7 bases from J, with 13 bases between. The DNA of the CDR3 is TGTGCCAGCAGTGGCCCAGGGTTCATCGGGGAGCTGTTTTTT. This translates into CASSGPGFIGELFF.

The chain links TRBV5-1 to TRBJ1-4; D remains ambiguous. This CDR3 is built from 17 residues. Germline loops: CDR1 SGHRS, CDR2 YFSETQ. Trimming cost V 1 base and J 0 bases, with 13 bases left between them. CDR3 protein: CASSLSGDPTTNEKLFF. For the CDR3, the DNA is TGCGCCAGCAGCTTGTCGGGAGACCCAACAACTAATGAAAAACTGTTTTTT.

The chain links TRBV5-6 to TRBJ2-5; 9 bases agree with TRBD2. CDR3 length: 14 residues. The V gene's germline CDR1 is SGHDT and CDR2 YYEEEE. J lost 11 bases, V lost 2 bases, and 10 bases had no gene match. The CDR3 reads CASSFSGSLSEQYF. For the CDR3, the DNA is TGTGCCAGCAGCTTTAGCGGGAGCCTTAGTGAGCAGTACTTC.

This chain joins TRBV10-1 and TRBJ2-3; 10 nucleotides agree with TRBD2. The germline V gene has CDR1 WNHNN and CDR2 SYGVQD (reference sequence). With V trimmed by 5 bases and J by 5 bases, 4 bases remained unmatched. This CDR3 is 14 amino acids long. DNA of the CDR3: TGCGCCAGCAGTTTAGCTAGCGGGGGAGATACGCAGTATTTT. Translated, it gives CASSLASGGDTQYF.

This rearrangement joins TRBV5-1 to TRBJ2-5; D perhaps matches TRBD2 (7 bases). The CDR3 is made up of 17 amino acids. The V gene lost 4 bases and the J gene lost 5 bases, with 24 bases spanning the gap. Per germline, CDR1 SGHRS and CDR2 YFSETQ. This CDR3 is CASSPTRGAGLMETQYF. CDR3 DNA: TGCGCCAGCAGCCCTACCCGGGGGGCCGGTTTGATGGAGACCCAGTACTTC.

The CDR3 reads CASSLSPGTSGNNEQFF. The CDR3 nucleotides read TGTGCCAGCAGCTTATCACCCGGGACTAGCGGCAACAATGAGCAGTTCTTC. V usage is TRBV7-6 and J usage is TRBJ2-1; 11 nucleotides align to TRBD2. This CDR3 spans 17 amino acids. Trimming at V came to 2 bases and at J to 5 bases, leaving 8 bases not matched to a gene. Germline assignment: CDR1 SGHVS and CDR2 FNYEAQ.

The rearrangement joins TRBV2 to TRBJ2-1; 7 bases fit TRBD1. V lost 6 bases and J lost 5; bases outside the gene matches: 16. The CDR3 is 17 residues long. The germline CDR1 and CDR2 sequences are SNHLY and FYNNEI. The DNA for the CDR3 is TGTGCCAGCAGCGGTGATACAGGGGCGCCTTACAACAATGAGCAGTTCTTC. Protein sequence: CASSGDTGAPYNNEQFF.

The gene calls are TRBV5-1 and TRBJ1-1; 8 nucleotides agree with TRBD1. Germline CDR1 SGHRS, CDR2 YFSETQ. This CDR3 is built from 17 residues. J was trimmed by 0 bases and V by 2 bases; bases with no gene match: 9. The CDR3 here is CASSFKEDRGLNTEAFF. CDR3 DNA sequence: TGCGCCAGCAGCTTCAAAGAAGACAGGGGACTGAACACTGAAGCTTTCTTT.

CDR3 DNA: TGTGCCAGCAGTGAACAGGGGGGTCACCAAGAGACCCAGTACTTC. Residues: CASSEQGGHQETQYF. The J gene is TRBJ2-5, the V gene TRBV2; tentative D call: TRBD1 (7 bases). V lost 2 bases, J lost 0 bases, and 10 bases lay in between. The CDR3 spans 15 residues. Germline CDR1 and CDR2: SNHLY and FYNNEI.

The CDR3 nucleotides read TGTGCCATCAGCCCCCCGGGGAGCTCCTACGAGCAGTACTTC. Protein sequence: CAISPPGSSYEQYF. V is TRBV10-3 and J is TRBJ2-7, with a weak D call TRBD2 (5 bases). The length of the CDR3 is 14 residues. The germline V gene has CDR1 ENHRY and CDR2 SYGVKD. V was pared by 6 bases and J by 0 bases, with 12 bases between.

This rearrangement joins TRBV5-4 to TRBJ2-7, with 8 positions matching TRBD1. The length of the CDR3 is 14 residues. Germline CDR1 SGHNT, CDR2 YYREEE (reference sequence). The V gene end was trimmed by 4 bases and the J gene end by 0 bases; junction bases not matched to a gene: 3. The CDR3 loop is CASSRGQASYEQYF. CDR3 in DNA: TGTGCCAGCAGCCGGGGACAGGCCTCCTACGAGCAGTACTTC.

This rearrangement joins TRBV5-4 to TRBJ2-2; 9 bases map to TRBD2. CDR3 size: 15 residues. The germline CDR1 and CDR2 sequences are SGHNT and YYREEE (reference sequence). With V trimmed by 7 bases and J by 4 bases, 8 bases remained unmatched. The CDR3 reads CASFEWRGGTGELFF. CDR3 bases: TGTGCCAGCTTCGAGTGGCGGGGGGGCACCGGGGAGCTGTTTTTT.

The CDR3: CASSLAYLRGGITDTQYF. CDR3 nucleotide sequence: TGTGCCAGCAGCTTGGCCTATCTGCGGGGGGGAATCACAGATACGCAGTATTTT. V is TRBV5-5 and J is TRBJ2-3; 9 bases map to TRBD2. CDR1 and CDR2 from the germline V gene are SGHKS and YYEKEE (reference sequence). The J segment lost 2 bases and the V segment lost 0 bases, leaving 10 bases of the junction unmatched. The CDR3 contains 18 residues.

This chain joins TRBV15 and TRBJ1-2, with TRBD1 identical over 7 bases. V shed 0 bases and J 3 bases; nucleotides not matched to a gene: 10. This CDR3 region has 17 residues. Germline V gene sequence: CDR1 LNHNV, CDR2 YYDKDF (reference sequence). The CDR3 loop is CATSREVPEGGHYGYTF. The CDR3 nucleotides read TGTGCCACCAGCAGAGAAGTTCCGGAAGGGGGCCACTATGGCTACACCTTC.

V is TRBV9 and J is TRBJ2-2; D is possibly TRBD1 (6 bases). The V end was cut by 7 bases, the J end by 0 bases, with 13 bases between. Germline V gene sequence: CDR1 SGDLS, CDR2 YYNGEE. CDR3 length equals 15 residues. The CDR3 protein is CASQRDTTNTGELFF. The DNA for the CDR3 is TGTGCCAGCCAACGGGACACCACGAACACCGGGGAGCTGTTTTTT.

A few counts support this clone. The rearrangement joins TRBV6-6 to TRBJ2-7; D not resolved. CDR1 MNHNY and CDR2 SVGAGI come from the germline V gene (reference sequence). This CDR3 contains 13 residues. The V gene lost 6 bases and the J gene lost 2 bases, with 11 bases spanning the gap. Written as DNA, the CDR3 is TGTGCCAGCAGGCACCCAGCGACCTACGAGCAGTACTTC. It translates to CASRHPATYEQYF.

The V and J genes are TRBV10-3 and TRBJ2-7; tentative D call: TRBD1 (5 bases). Germline-derived CDR1 and CDR2 are ENHRY and SYGVKD. With 6 bases removed from V and 1 base from J, the gap between germline ends came to 13 bases. The CDR3 totals 14 residues. CDR3: CAIRDPRDSYEQYF. CDR3 DNA: TGTGCCATCAGAGACCCCAGGGATTCCTACGAGCAGTACTTC.

DNA for the CDR3: TGTGCCAGCTCAAAAAGCGGCGGGACCTACGAGCAGTACTTC. Translating it yields CASSKSGGTYEQYF. The chain combines TRBV18 with TRBJ2-7, with a weak D call TRBD2 (6 bases). Germline CDR1 and CDR2: KGHSH and LQKENI. Trimming shortened V by 5 bases and J by 2 bases, and 13 bases separated the two germline ends. The length of the CDR3 is 14 residues.

The V gene is TRBV6-5, the J gene TRBJ1-2; 8 bases are a match to TRBD1. Germline V CDR1 and CDR2: MNHEY, SVGAGI. This CDR3 has 16 residues. J lost 1 base, V lost 4 bases, and 8 bases had no gene match. DNA of the CDR3: TGTGCCAGCAGTTTCCTGCGGACAGGGCGTAACTATGGCTACACCTTC. It codes for CASSFLRTGRNYGYTF.

The DNA of the CDR3 is TGTGCCAGCAGTTTGACCTCGACAGGGACCTACGAGCAGTACTTC. Its protein product is CASSLTSTGTYEQYF. The chain recombines TRBV7-2 with TRBJ2-7; 7 positions agree with TRBD1. Germline trimming cut 6 bases from V and 2 bases from J; bases unmatched to any gene: 10. CDR1 is SGHTA and CDR2 is FQGNSA in the germline V gene. This CDR3 spans 15 amino acids.